A selection of T cell receptor beta chains follows, all from one sample in a study of T cell responses to AZD1222 COVID-19 vaccine. Repertoires were generated with immunoSEQ multiplex PCR, while TCRdb's copy carries only in-frame clones and drops some. This sample has 250,000 to 300,000 clones, with 90% to 95% found just once. Here the sequenced sample was peripheral blood, taken 28 days after the second AZD1222 dose. The receptors originated from an adult who received the AZD1222 COVID-19 vaccine. Each CDR3 is given with its conserved first and last residue. D genes are given only for firm matches. Part of the rows lack a size; the others show once, few, many or a class for expanded clones.

j_call,d_call,v_call,clone_size,cdr3_aa,cdr3_nt
TRBJ2-1,NA,TRBV7-9,NA,CASSLSGNYNEQFF,TGTGCCAGCAGCTTATCGGGAAACTACAATGAGCAGTTCTTC
TRBJ1-4,NA,TRBV7-9,NA,CASSLHNEKLFF,TGTGCCAGCAGCTTGCACAATGAAAAACTGTTTTTT
TRBJ2-3,TRBD2,TRBV7-2,once,CASSSSGISGTDTQYF,TGTGCCAGCAGCTCAAGCGGGATCTCGGGCACAGATACGCAGTATTTT
TRBJ2-7,NA,TRBV6-5,NA,CASSYGQVDSYEQYF,TGTGCCAGCAGTTACGGGCAGGTTGACTCCTACGAGCAGTACTTC
TRBJ2-3,TRBD2,TRBV5-4,NA,CASSLGLAGGSTDTQYF,TGTGCCAGCAGCTTAGGACTAGCGGGAGGGAGCACAGATACGCAGTATTTT
TRBJ1-1,NA,TRBV6-5,NA,CASSYSSGERVTEAFF,TGTGCCAGCAGTTACTCTAGCGGGGAGAGGGTCACTGAAGCTTTCTTT
TRBJ1-5,TRBD1,TRBV19,once,CASSSLGGRWGNQPQHF,TGTGCCAGTAGTTCTTTAGGGGGCAGGTGGGGCAATCAGCCCCAGCATTTT
TRBJ1-6,TRBD1,TRBV28,once,CASRDRETILNSPLHF,TGTGCCAGCAGGGACAGGGAAACGATTTTGAATTCACCCCTCCACTTT
TRBJ2-7,NA,TRBV6-5,NA,CASSLQGIGYEQYF,TGTGCCAGCAGTCTCCAGGGGATAGGCTACGAGCAGTACTTC
TRBJ2-3,NA,TRBV6-5,NA,CASSTWGRADTQYF,TGTGCCAGCAGTACATGGGGTCGAGCGGATACGCAGTATTTT
TRBJ2-7,TRBD2,TRBV3-1/TRBV3-2,NA,CASSQGTSYTNSYEQYF,TGTGCCAGCAGCCAAGGGACTAGCTATACAAACTCCTACGAGCAGTACTTC
TRBJ1-5,TRBD1,TRBV24-1,NA,CATSGQGGNQPQHF,TGTGCCACCAGTGGGCAGGGGGGCAATCAGCCCCAGCATTTT
TRBJ1-5,NA,TRBV19,NA,CASSIVVEGGGQPQHF,TGTGCCAGTAGTATAGTTGTGGAGGGAGGGGGTCAGCCCCAGCATTTT
TRBJ2-1,NA,TRBV3-1/TRBV3-2,NA,CASSQQMGSYNEQFF,TGTGCCAGCAGCCAGCAAATGGGATCCTACAATGAGCAGTTCTTC
TRBJ2-5,NA,TRBV27,NA,CASSLSVFETQYF,TGTGCCAGCAGTTTATCAGTTTTTGAGACCCAGTACTTC
TRBJ1-1,NA,TRBV5-1,once,CASSLPGASEAFF,TGCGCCAGCAGCTTGCCCGGGGCTTCTGAAGCTTTCTTT
TRBJ2-5,NA,TRBV5-1,NA,CASSLQGGSETQYF,TGCGCCAGCAGCTTACAGGGAGGGTCGGAGACCCAGTACTTC
TRBJ1-5,TRBD1,TRBV4-1,NA,CASAPTGLSNQPQHF,TGCGCCAGCGCCCCGACAGGGTTGAGCAATCAGCCCCAGCATTTT
TRBJ1-2,NA,TRBV10-2,NA,CASSEPGGYGYTF,TGCGCCAGCAGTGAGCCGGGCGGATATGGCTACACCTTC
TRBJ2-5,NA,TRBV18,NA,CASSPRRGVGQETQYF,TGTGCCAGCTCACCAAGGAGAGGGGTGGGCCAAGAGACCCAGTACTTC
TRBJ1-3,NA,TRBV19,NA,CASSPDRSGNTIYF,TGTGCCAGTAGCCCGGACAGATCTGGAAACACCATATATTTT
TRBJ2-5,NA,TRBV18,NA,CASSPIYGGDETQYF,TGTGCCAGCTCACCGATTTACGGGGGCGATGAGACCCAGTACTTC
TRBJ1-1,NA,TRBV7-2,NA,CASSPRLNTEAFF,TGTGCCAGCAGCCCCCGCCTGAACACTGAAGCTTTCTTT
TRBJ1-1,TRBD1,TRBV2,NA,CASKTGEYTEAFF,TGTGCCAGCAAGACAGGGGAATACACTGAAGCTTTCTTT